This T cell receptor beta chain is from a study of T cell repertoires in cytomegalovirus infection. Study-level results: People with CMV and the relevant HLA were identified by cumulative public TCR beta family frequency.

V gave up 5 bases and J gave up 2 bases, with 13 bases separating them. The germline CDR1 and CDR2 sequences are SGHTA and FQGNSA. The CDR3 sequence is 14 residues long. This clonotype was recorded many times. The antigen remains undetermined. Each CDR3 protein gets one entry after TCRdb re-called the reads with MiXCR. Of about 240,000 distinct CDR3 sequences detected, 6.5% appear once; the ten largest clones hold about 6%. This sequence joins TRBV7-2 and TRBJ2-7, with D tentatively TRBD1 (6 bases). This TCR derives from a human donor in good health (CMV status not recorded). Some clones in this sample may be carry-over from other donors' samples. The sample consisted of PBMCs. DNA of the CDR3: TGTGCCAGCAGCCCACCTCCAGGGGCCTACGAGCAGTACTTC. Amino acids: CASSPPPGAYEQYF.